Included here is one T cell receptor beta chain sequence, with context. As yet, its antigen is unknown. The record originates from a study of identical twins. General study results and limits: Fewer insertions marked abundant cord blood beta clonotypes; young adult naive trended weakly, memory not at all. Out-of-frame sharing of TCR alpha in monozygotic twins was underestimated by models.

TCRdb ran MiXCR on the 5' RACE reads and lists one entry per CDR3 protein. The repertoire has about 520,000 distinct CDR3 sequences, roughly 21% of them found once; the top ten carry about 0.99%. These data were also reused for a study on T cells expressing NK-cell markers. This second report adds: Source material for TCR beta repertoires consisted of sorted CD3+CD56+NKG2C+, CD3+CD56+NKG2C- and CD3+CD56-NKG2C+ T cells. Of the CD8+ T cell pool in several donors, roughly 1.0-7.0% was accounted for by dominant NKG2C+ clonotypes.

The specimen was CD4+ T cells sorted from blood. The source is a woman younger than 35 in good health.

The CDR3 sequence is CASSRRSSGSYNEQFF. As DNA, the CDR3 is TGCGCCAGCAGTCGCCGATCAAGCGGATCCTACAATGAGCAGTTCTTC. V is TRBV4-1 and J is TRBJ2-1, with D tentatively TRBD2 (5 bases). With 6 bases removed from V and 1 base from J, the gap between germline ends came to 16 bases. This CDR3 is built from 16 residues. Germline CDR1 is MGHRA and CDR2 is YSYEKL.